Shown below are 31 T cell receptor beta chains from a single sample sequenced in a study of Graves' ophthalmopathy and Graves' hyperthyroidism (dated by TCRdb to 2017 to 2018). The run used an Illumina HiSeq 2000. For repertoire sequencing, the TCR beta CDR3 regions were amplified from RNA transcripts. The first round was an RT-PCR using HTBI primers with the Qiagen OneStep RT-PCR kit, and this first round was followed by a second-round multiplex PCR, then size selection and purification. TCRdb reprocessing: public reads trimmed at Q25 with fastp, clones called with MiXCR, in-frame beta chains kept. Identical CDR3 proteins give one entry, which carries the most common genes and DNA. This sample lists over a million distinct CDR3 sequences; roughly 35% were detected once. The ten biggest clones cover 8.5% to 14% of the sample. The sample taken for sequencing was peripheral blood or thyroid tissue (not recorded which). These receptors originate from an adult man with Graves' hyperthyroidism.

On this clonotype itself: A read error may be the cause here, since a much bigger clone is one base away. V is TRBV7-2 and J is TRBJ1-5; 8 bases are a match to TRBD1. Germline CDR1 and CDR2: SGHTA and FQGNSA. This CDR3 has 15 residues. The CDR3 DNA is TGTGCCAGCAGCTTCGGGGGACAGGTCAATCAGCCCCAGCGTTTT. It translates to CASSFGGQVNQPQRF.

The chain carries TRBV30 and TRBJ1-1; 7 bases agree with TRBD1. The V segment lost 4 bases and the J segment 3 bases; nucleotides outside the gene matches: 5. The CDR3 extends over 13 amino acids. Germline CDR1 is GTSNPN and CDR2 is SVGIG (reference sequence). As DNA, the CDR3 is TGTGCCTGGACTGGCAGGGGGGACACTGAAGCTTTCTTT. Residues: CAWTGRGDTEAFF.

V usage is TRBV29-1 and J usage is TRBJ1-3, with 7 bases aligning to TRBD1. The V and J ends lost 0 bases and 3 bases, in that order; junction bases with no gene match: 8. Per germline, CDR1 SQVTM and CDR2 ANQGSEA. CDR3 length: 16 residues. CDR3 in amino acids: CSVEDPGQSRGNTIYF. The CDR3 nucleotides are TGCAGCGTTGAAGATCCGGGACAGAGTCGTGGAAACACCATATATTTT.

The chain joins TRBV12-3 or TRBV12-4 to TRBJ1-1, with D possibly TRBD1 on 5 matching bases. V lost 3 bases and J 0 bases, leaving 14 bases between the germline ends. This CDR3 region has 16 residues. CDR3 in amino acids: CASSLTRVDLNTEAFF. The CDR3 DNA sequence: TGTGCCAGCAGTTTGACCAGGGTGGATTTGAACACTGAAGCTTTCTTT.

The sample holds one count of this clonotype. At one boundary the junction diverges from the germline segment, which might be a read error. The CDR3 sequence is CASTFESETGELYF. For the CDR3, the DNA is TGTGCCAGCACGTTCGAGTCCGAAACCGGGGAGCTGTACTTC. The chain joins TRBV2 to TRBJ2-7; possibly TRBD2 for D (5 bases). The germline gives CDR1 SNHLY, CDR2 FYNNEI. The CDR3 consists of 14 residues.

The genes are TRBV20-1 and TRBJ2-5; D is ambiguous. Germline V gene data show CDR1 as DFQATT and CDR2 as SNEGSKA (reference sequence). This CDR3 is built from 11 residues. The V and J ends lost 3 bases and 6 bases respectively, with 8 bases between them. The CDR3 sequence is CSARQRKTQYF. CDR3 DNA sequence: TGCAGTGCTAGGCAGCGCAAGACCCAGTACTTC.

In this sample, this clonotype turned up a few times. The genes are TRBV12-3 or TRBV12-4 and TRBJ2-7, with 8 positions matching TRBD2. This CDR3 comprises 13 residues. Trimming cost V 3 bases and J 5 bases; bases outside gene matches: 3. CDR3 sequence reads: CASSFGGANEQYF. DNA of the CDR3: TGTGCCAGCAGTTTCGGGGGGGCGAACGAGCAGTACTTC.

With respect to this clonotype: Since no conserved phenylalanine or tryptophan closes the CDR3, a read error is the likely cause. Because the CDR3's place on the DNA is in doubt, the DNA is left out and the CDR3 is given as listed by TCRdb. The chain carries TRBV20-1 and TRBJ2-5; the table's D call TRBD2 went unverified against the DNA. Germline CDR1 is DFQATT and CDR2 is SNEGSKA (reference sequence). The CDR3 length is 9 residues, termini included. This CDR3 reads CSAGAEANT.

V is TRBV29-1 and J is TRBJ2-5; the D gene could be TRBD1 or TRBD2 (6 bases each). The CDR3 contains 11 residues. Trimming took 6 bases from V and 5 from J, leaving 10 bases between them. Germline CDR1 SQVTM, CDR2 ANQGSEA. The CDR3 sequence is CSVTGRETQYF. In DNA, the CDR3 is TGCAGCGTAACAGGGAGGGAGACCCAGTACTTC.

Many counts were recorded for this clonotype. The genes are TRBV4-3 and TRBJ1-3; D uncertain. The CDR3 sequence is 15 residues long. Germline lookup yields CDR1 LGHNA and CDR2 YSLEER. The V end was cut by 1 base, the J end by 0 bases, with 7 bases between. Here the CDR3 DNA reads TGCGCCAGCAGCCAAGTTCTGGGCTCTGGAAACACCATATATTTT. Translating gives CASSQVLGSGNTIYF.

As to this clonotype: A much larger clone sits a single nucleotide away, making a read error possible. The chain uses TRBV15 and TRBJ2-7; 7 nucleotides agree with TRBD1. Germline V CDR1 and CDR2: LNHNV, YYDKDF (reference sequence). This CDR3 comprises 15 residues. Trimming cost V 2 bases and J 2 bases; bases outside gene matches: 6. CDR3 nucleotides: TGTGCCACCAGCAGAACGAACAGGGGTGCCTACGAGCAGTACTTC. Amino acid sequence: CATSRTNRGAYEQYF.

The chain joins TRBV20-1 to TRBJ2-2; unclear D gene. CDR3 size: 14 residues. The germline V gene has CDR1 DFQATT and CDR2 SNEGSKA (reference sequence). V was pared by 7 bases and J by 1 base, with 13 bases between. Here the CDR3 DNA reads TGCAGTGTCAGAGGTGCAGGGAACACCGGGGAGCTGTTTTTT. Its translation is CSVRGAGNTGELFF.

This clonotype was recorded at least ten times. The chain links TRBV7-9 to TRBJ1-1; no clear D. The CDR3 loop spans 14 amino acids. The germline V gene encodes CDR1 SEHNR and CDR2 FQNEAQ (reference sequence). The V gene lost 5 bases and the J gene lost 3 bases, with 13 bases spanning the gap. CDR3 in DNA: TGTGCCAGCAGCAGATGGGAGTCTGACACTGAAGCTTTCTTT. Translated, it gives CASSRWESDTEAFF.

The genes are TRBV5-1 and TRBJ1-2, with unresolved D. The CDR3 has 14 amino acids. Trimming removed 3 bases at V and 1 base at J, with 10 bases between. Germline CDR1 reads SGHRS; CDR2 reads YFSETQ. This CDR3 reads CASSSALLNYGYTF. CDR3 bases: TGCGCCAGCAGCTCCGCTTTACTTAACTATGGCTACACCTTC.

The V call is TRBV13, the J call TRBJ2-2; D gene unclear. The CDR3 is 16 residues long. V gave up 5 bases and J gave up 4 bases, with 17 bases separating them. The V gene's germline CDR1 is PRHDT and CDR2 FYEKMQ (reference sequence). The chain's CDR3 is CASSDPTSHATGELFF. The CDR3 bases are TGTGCCAGCAGCGACCCTACCAGCCATGCCACCGGGGAGCTGTTTTTT.

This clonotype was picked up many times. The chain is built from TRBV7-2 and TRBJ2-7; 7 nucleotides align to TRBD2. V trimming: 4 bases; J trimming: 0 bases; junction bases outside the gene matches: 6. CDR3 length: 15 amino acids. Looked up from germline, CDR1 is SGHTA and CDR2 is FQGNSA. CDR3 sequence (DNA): TGTGCCAGCAGCTCCTGGGAGGGAGGCTCCTACGAGCAGTACTTC. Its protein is CASSSWEGGSYEQYF.

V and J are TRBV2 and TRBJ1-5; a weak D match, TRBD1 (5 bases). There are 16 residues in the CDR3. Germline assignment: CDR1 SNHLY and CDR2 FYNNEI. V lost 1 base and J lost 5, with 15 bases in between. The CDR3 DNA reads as TGTGCCAGCAGTGAAGGTGGGGCGAGAATGGATCAGCCCCAGCATTTT. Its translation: CASSEGGARMDQPQHF. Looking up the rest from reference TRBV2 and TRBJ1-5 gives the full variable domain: EPEVTQTPSHQVTQMGQEVILRCVPISNHLYFYWYRQILGQKVEFLVSFYNNEISEKSEIFDDQFSVERPDGSNFTLKIRSTKLEDSAMYFCASSEGGARMDQPQHFGDGTRLSIL.

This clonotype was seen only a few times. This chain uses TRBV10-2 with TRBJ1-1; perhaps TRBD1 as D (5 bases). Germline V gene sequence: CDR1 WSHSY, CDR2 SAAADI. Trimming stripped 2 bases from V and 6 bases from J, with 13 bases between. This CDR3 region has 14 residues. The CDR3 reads CASSEDSEIAEAFF. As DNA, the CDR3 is TGCGCCAGCAGTGAGGACAGTGAAATAGCTGAAGCTTTCTTT.

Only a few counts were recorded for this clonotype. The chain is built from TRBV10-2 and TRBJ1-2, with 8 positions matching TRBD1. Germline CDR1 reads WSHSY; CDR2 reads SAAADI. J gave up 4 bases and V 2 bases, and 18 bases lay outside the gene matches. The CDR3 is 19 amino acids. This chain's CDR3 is CASSEGPRDRSLPSYGYTF. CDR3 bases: TGCGCCAGCAGTGAGGGCCCCCGGGACAGGTCGCTTCCATCCTATGGCTACACCTTC.

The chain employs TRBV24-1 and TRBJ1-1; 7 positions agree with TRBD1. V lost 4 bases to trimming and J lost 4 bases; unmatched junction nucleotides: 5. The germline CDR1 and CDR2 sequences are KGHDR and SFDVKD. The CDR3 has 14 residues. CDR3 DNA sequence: TGTGCCACCAGTGAAGGGGGCGGGGGCACTGAAGCTTTCTTT. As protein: CATSEGGGGTEAFF.

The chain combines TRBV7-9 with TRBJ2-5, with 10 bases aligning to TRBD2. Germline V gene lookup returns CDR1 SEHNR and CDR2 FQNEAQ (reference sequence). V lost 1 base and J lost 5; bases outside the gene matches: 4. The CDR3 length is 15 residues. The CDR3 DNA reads TGTGCCAGCAGCTTAGGCGGGACTAGCGTGGAGACCCAGTACTTC. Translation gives CASSLGGTSVETQYF.

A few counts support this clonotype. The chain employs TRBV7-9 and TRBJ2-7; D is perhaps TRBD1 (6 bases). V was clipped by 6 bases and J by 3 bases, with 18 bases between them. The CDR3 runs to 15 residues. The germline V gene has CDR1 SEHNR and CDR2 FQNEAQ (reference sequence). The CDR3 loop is CASRGAIATVYEQYF. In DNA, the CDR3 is TGTGCCAGCAGGGGGGCCATAGCAACTGTCTACGAGCAGTACTTC.

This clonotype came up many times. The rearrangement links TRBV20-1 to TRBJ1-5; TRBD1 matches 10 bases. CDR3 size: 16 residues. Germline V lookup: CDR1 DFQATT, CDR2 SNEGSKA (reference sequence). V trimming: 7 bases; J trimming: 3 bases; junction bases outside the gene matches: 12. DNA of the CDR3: TGCAGTGTCGATGTCGGGGACAGGGGTTACAATCAGCCCCAGCATTTT. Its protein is CSVDVGDRGYNQPQHF.

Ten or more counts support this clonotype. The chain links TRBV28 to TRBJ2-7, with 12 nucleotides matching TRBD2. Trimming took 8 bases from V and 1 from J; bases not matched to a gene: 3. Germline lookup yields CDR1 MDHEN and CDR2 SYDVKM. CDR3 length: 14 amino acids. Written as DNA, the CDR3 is TGTGCCAGCTTTACTAGCGGGAGGTCCTACGAGCAGTACTTC. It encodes CASFTSGRSYEQYF.

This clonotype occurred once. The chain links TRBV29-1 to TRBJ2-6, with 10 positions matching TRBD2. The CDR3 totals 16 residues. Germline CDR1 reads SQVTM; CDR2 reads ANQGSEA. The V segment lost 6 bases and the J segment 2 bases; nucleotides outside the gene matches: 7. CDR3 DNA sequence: TGCAGCGTGGCCGGACTAGCGGACCCTGGGGCCAACGTCCTGACTTTC. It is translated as CSVAGLADPGANVLTF.

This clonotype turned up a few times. The CDR3 DNA follows: TGTGCCAGCAGTTTTTCGGGGTTGGTCGGCGAAAAACTGTTTTTT. Amino acid sequence: CASSFSGLVGEKLFF. This rearrangement joins TRBV12-3 or TRBV12-4 to TRBJ1-4, with D unclear. The CDR3 consists of 15 residues. V dropped 3 bases and J dropped 8 bases, with 16 bases sitting between them.

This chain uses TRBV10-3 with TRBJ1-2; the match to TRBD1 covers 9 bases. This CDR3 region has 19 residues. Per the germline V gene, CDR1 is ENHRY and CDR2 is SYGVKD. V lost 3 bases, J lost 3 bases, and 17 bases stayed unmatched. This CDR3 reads CAISDTDRGSYPIHYGYTF. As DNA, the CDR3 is TGTGCCATCAGTGACACCGACAGGGGGTCCTACCCCATTCACTATGGCTACACCTTC.

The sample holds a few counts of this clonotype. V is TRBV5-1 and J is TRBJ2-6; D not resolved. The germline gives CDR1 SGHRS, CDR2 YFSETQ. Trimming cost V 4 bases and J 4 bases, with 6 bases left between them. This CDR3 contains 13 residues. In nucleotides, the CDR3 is TGCGCCAGCAGCGAACAGGGGGCCAACGTCCTGACTTTC. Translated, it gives CASSEQGANVLTF.

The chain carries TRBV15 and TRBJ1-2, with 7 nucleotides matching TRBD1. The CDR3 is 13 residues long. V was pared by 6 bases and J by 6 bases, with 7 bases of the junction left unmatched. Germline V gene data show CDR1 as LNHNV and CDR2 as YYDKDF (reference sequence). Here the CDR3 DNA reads TGTGCCACCAGTACAGGGGCAGGGGATGGCTACACCTTC. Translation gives CATSTGAGDGYTF.

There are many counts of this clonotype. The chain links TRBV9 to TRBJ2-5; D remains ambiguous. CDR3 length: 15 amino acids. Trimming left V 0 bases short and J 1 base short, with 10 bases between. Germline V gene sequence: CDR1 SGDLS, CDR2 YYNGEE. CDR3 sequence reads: CASSVGTALQETQYF. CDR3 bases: TGTGCCAGCAGCGTAGGTACAGCCCTCCAAGAGACCCAGTACTTC.

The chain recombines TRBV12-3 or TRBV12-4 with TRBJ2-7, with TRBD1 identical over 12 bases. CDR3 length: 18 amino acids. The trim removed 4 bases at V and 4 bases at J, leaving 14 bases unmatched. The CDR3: CASSYRTGTGGLTYEQYF. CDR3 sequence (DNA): TGTGCCAGCAGTTACCGAACCGGGACAGGGGGCCTAACGTACGAGCAGTACTTC.